This T cell receptor (beta chain) was identified in a study of T cells after yellow fever vaccination. General study findings and limits: Contamination by abundant bulk-population clonotypes could be present in FACS-sorted repertoires.

The germline V gene has CDR1 LNHDA and CDR2 SQIVND (reference sequence). This CDR3 is built from 15 residues. V gave up 5 bases and J gave up 3 bases; unmatched junction bases: 7. Making TCR cDNA involved 5'RACE template switching, which added UMIs and a universal primer site. TCRdb redid the calling of the 5' RACE reads with MiXCR, one entry per CDR3 protein. The sample lists hundreds of thousands of distinct CDR3 sequences; 13% were seen once. This clonotype was counted between two and nine times. Antigen specificity is unknown. The sequence was collected from a man aged 30-40 years who received the YFV17D yellow fever vaccine. The rearrangement joins TRBV19 to TRBJ2-5; 9 bases map to TRBD1. The material sequenced was PBMCs, taken on the day of the yellow fever booster vaccination. CDR3 DNA: TGTGCCAGTAGTTCAAGGAGGGACAGGGAAGAGACCCAGTACTTC. Translating gives CASSSRRDREETQYF.